This T cell receptor (beta chain) came from a study of T-cell reconstitution after alpha-beta-depleted transplantation in children. Preparation of the TCRbeta library used unique molecular identifiers. Using its own MiXCR run on the PCR reads, TCRdb lists one record per CDR3 protein. Of 450,000 to 600,000 distinct CDR3 sequences listed, around a third were seen once; the top ten hold 2% to 3%. Germline-derived CDR1 and CDR2 are LGHNA and YSLEER. Trimming removed 0 bases at V and 5 bases at J, with 13 bases between. This CDR3 contains 15 residues. The receptor comes from a human donor who donated a stem cell graft to a child with aplastic anemia. The rearrangement joins TRBV4-3 to TRBJ1-1; D may be TRBD1 (5 bases). The material was PBMCs from the stem cell graft donor, obtained from the stem cell graft. The CDR3 nucleotides read TGCGCCAGCAGCCAAGACGAGGGGCGTTGGACTGAAGCTTTCTTT. This translates into CASSQDEGRWTEAFF.